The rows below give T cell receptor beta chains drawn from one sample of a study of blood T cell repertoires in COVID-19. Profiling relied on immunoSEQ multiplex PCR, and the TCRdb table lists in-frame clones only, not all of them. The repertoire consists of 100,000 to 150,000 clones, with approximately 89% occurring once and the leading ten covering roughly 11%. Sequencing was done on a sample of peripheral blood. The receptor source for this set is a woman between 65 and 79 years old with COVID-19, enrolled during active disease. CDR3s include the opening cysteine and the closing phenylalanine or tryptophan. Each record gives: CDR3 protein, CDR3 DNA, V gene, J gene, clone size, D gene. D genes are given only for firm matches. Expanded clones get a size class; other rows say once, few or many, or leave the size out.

CDR3aa: CAWSPGTGGFDEQFF
CDR3nt: TGTGCCTGGAGTCCCGGGACAGGGGGCTTCGATGAGCAGTTCTTC
v_gene: TRBV30
j_gene: TRBJ2-1
abundance: .
d_gene: TRBD1

CDR3aa: CASSLTRTGTNYGYTF
CDR3nt: TGTGCCAGCAGCCTCACCCGGACAGGCACTAACTATGGCTACACCTTC
v_gene: TRBV7-9
j_gene: TRBJ1-2
abundance: .
d_gene: TRBD1

CDR3aa: CASSYLADSPVF
CDR3nt: TGTGCCAGCAGCTACCTGGCGGACAGTCCAGTCTTT
v_gene: TRBV7-2
j_gene: TRBJ1-1
abundance: .
d_gene: .

CDR3aa: CASSMTRRAQPQHF
CDR3nt: TGTGCCAGTAGTATGACCAGGAGGGCTCAGCCCCAGCATTTT
v_gene: TRBV19
j_gene: TRBJ1-5
abundance: .
d_gene: .

CDR3aa: CASSLQGPNEKLFF
CDR3nt: TGTGCCAGCAGCCTTCAGGGCCCTAATGAAAAACTGTTTTTT
v_gene: TRBV28
j_gene: TRBJ1-4
abundance: .
d_gene: .

CDR3aa: CASRGLAHNEQFF
CDR3nt: TGTGCCAGCAGGGGACTAGCGCACAATGAGCAGTTCTTC
v_gene: TRBV6-6
j_gene: TRBJ2-1
abundance: .
d_gene: TRBD2

CDR3aa: CASSGLAGGLRETQYF
CDR3nt: TGTGCCAGCAGTGGACTAGCGGGGGGCCTCCGGGAGACCCAGTACTTC
v_gene: TRBV6-1
j_gene: TRBJ2-5
abundance: .
d_gene: TRBD2

CDR3aa: CASSPSGGASSYEQYF
CDR3nt: TGTGCCAGCAGCCCCTCTGGGGGGGCGAGCTCCTACGAGCAGTACTTC
v_gene: TRBV7-3
j_gene: TRBJ2-7
abundance: .
d_gene: .

CDR3aa: CASSPVWGDSNEKLFF
CDR3nt: TGTGCCAGCTCCCCGGTCTGGGGGGACAGCAATGAAAAACTGTTTTTT
v_gene: TRBV18
j_gene: TRBJ1-4
abundance: .
d_gene: TRBD1

CDR3aa: CASRGQGTANEKLFF
CDR3nt: TGTGCCAGCAGGGGACAGGGGACGGCTAATGAAAAACTGTTTTTT
v_gene: TRBV6-5
j_gene: TRBJ1-4
abundance: .
d_gene: TRBD1

CDR3aa: CASSLRQGSEKLFF
CDR3nt: TGTGCCAGCAGCTTAAGGCAGGGGAGTGAAAAACTGTTTTTT
v_gene: TRBV11-2
j_gene: TRBJ1-4
abundance: .
d_gene: .

CDR3aa: CAWSVPGLESHLSYEQYF
CDR3nt: TGTGCCTGGAGTGTCCCGGGACTAGAATCCCACCTCTCCTACGAGCAGTACTTC
v_gene: TRBV30
j_gene: TRBJ2-7
abundance: .
d_gene: TRBD2

CDR3aa: CAISTDWPITEAFF
CDR3nt: TGTGCCATCAGTACTGATTGGCCGATCACGGAGGCTTTCTTT
v_gene: TRBV10-3
j_gene: TRBJ1-1
abundance: .
d_gene: .

CDR3aa: CASSFSGFGNQPQHF
CDR3nt: TGTGCCAGCAGCTTTTCGGGGTTCGGCAATCAGCCCCAGCATTTT
v_gene: TRBV7-2
j_gene: TRBJ1-5
abundance: .
d_gene: .

CDR3aa: CASSSAASSYNSPLHF
CDR3nt: TGTGCCAGCAGTTCTGCGGCCAGCTCCTATAATTCACCCCTCCACTTT
v_gene: TRBV28
j_gene: TRBJ1-6
abundance: .
d_gene: .

CDR3aa: CASSPFTNNEQFF
CDR3nt: TGTGCCAGCAGCCCGTTCACAAACAATGAGCAGTTCTTC
v_gene: TRBV7-8
j_gene: TRBJ2-1
abundance: .
d_gene: .

CDR3aa: CASSQVRGDTQYF
CDR3nt: TGTGCCAGCAGCCAAGTCCGAGGAGATACGCAGTATTTT
v_gene: TRBV3-1/TRBV3-2
j_gene: TRBJ2-3
abundance: .
d_gene: .

CDR3aa: CASSSYTGELFF
CDR3nt: TGTGCCAGCAGCTCCTACACCGGGGAGCTGTTTTTT
v_gene: TRBV11-3
j_gene: TRBJ2-2
abundance: .
d_gene: .

CDR3aa: CASSLEGGDWNSNQPQHF
CDR3nt: TGTGCCAGCAGTTTAGAGGGGGGGGACTGGAATAGCAATCAGCCCCAGCATTTT
v_gene: TRBV28
j_gene: TRBJ1-5
abundance: once
d_gene: .

CDR3aa: CASSQTIAGGTGSGANVLTF
CDR3nt: TGCGCCAGCAGCCAGACAATAGCGGGGGGGACTGGCTCTGGGGCCAACGTCCTGACTTTC
v_gene: TRBV4-1
j_gene: TRBJ2-6
abundance: few
d_gene: TRBD2

CDR3aa: CASSESDRGNQPQHF
CDR3nt: TGCGCCAGCAGTGAGTCGGACAGGGGTAATCAGCCCCAGCATTTT
v_gene: TRBV10-1
j_gene: TRBJ1-5
abundance: .
d_gene: TRBD1

CDR3aa: CASSIGTYSNQPQHF
CDR3nt: TGTGCCAGCAGTATAGGGACTTATAGCAATCAGCCCCAGCATTTT
v_gene: TRBV28
j_gene: TRBJ1-5
abundance: .
d_gene: .

CDR3aa: CASRSSGGGNQPQHF
CDR3nt: TGTGCCAGCAGGTCAAGCGGGGGAGGCAATCAGCCCCAGCATTTT
v_gene: TRBV2
j_gene: TRBJ1-5
abundance: .
d_gene: .

CDR3aa: CATNSRSGENEQFF
CDR3nt: TGTGCCACGAATTCGCGTAGCGGGGAGAATGAGCAGTTCTTC
v_gene: TRBV10-3
j_gene: TRBJ2-1
abundance: .
d_gene: TRBD2

CDR3aa: CASSPKTGGEYGYTF
CDR3nt: TGTGCCAGCAGCCCGAAGACAGGGGGCGAATATGGCTACACCTTC
v_gene: TRBV7-2
j_gene: TRBJ1-2
abundance: .
d_gene: TRBD1

CDR3aa: CASSLGQNTEAFF
CDR3nt: TGTGCCAGCAGCTTGGGACAGAACACTGAAGCTTTCTTT
v_gene: TRBV9
j_gene: TRBJ1-1
abundance: .
d_gene: .

CDR3aa: CASSPHRDRGYEQYF
CDR3nt: TGTGCCAGTAGTCCTCACCGGGACAGGGGTTACGAGCAGTACTTC
v_gene: TRBV19
j_gene: TRBJ2-7
abundance: once
d_gene: TRBD1

CDR3aa: CASSIVGGPVSEQFF
CDR3nt: TGTGCCAGTAGTATCGTAGGGGGCCCTGTGTCTGAGCAGTTCTTC
v_gene: TRBV19
j_gene: TRBJ2-1
abundance: few
d_gene: TRBD1

CDR3aa: CASSSGRGPGGSPLHF
CDR3nt: TGCGCCAGCAGCTCAGGCAGGGGTCCCGGGGGGTCACCCCTCCACTTT
v_gene: TRBV5-1
j_gene: TRBJ1-6
abundance: .
d_gene: .

CDR3aa: CASSALDRNTQYF
CDR3nt: TGCGCCAGCAGCGCGTTAGATCGAAATACGCAGTATTTT
v_gene: TRBV4-1
j_gene: TRBJ2-3
abundance: once
d_gene: .

CDR3aa: CASSWGTGKEQFF
CDR3nt: TGTGCCAGCAGCTGGGGGACAGGCAAGGAGCAGTTCTTC
v_gene: TRBV7-8
j_gene: TRBJ2-1
abundance: .
d_gene: TRBD1